One and the same sample provided the 6 T cell receptor beta chains below, sequenced in a study of siplizumab effects on memory and regulatory T cells. Sequencing used immunoSEQ multiplex PCR; TCRdb keeps in-frame clones, though not all of them. The table includes approximately 110,000 clones, about 92% detected once. Sequenced sample: CD4+ T cells sorted from blood. The receptors shown here come from a human donor in good health.

The CDR3 protein is CASSPGQGSNRYTF. The CDR3 DNA reads as TGTGCCAGCAGCCCTGGACAGGGATCCAATCGCTACACCTTC. The chain joins TRBV7-2 to TRBJ1-2; TRBD1 matches 8 bases. The CDR3 extends over 14 amino acids. Losses at the gene ends were 5 bases for V and 9 bases for J; bases not matched to a gene: 11. Germline V CDR1 and CDR2: SGHTA, FQGNSA.

This clone was seen only a few times. V and J are TRBV5-8 and TRBJ2-5; 16 bases line up with TRBD2. Germline CDR1 SGHTS, CDR2 YDEGEE. After removal of 4 bases from V and 14 bases from J, the junction contained 11 bases not matched to a gene. CDR3 length: 15 residues. CDR3 sequence (DNA): TGTGCCAGCAGCCACGACTCCGGGACTAGCGGGAGGGTCTACTTC. Its translation: CASSHDSGTSGRVYF.

The chain has TRBV6-5 and TRBJ1-4, with D uncertain. The CDR3 has 15 residues. The germline V gene encodes CDR1 MNHEY and CDR2 SVGAGI. Trimming shortened V by 0 bases and J by 7 bases, and 12 bases separated the two germline ends. CDR3 nucleotides: TGTGCCAGCAGTTACTCGAAGGTGTCAGTTGAAAAACTGTTTTTT. This encodes CASSYSKVSVEKLFF.

A single count supports this clone. The rearrangement uses TRBV5-1 and TRBJ1-3; D not resolved. V lost 0 bases, J lost 8 bases, and 18 bases lay in between. The CDR3 totals 16 residues. CDR1 and CDR2 (germline): SGHRS, YFSETQ. The CDR3 loop reads CASSLGLGVPGHTIYF. Here the CDR3 DNA reads TGCGCCAGCAGCTTGGGGCTCGGGGTCCCCGGACACACCATATATTTT.

This chain joins TRBV5-4 and TRBJ2-2, with TRBD1 matching 8 bases. Germline values: CDR1 SGHNT, CDR2 YYREEE (reference sequence). The CDR3 is 16 amino acids. The junction had 2 bases not matched to a gene; V was cut back by 0 bases and J by 1 base. CDR3 protein: CASSLVRGQNTGELFF. In DNA, the CDR3 is TGTGCCAGCAGCTTGGTCAGGGGGCAGAACACCGGGGAGCTGTTTTTT. The full variable domain, with the rest looked up from reference TRBV5-4 and TRBJ2-2, is ETGVTQSPTHLIKTRGQQVTLRCSSQSGHNTVSWYQQALGQGPQFIFQYYREEENGRGNFPPRFSGLQFPNYSSELNVNALELDDSALYLCASSLVRGQNTGELFFGEGSRLTVL.

In regard to this clone: One end of the junction fails to match germline, which may point to a read error. This chain joins TRBV4-1 and TRBJ2-1, with 10 positions matching TRBD1. The CDR3 has 16 residues. CDR1 and CDR2 from the germline V gene are MGHRA and YSYEKL. DNA for the CDR3: TGCGCCAGCAGACAAGTCCCCGGGACAGGGGAAAATGAGCAGTTCTTC. Protein: CASRQVPGTGENEQFF.